The clone carrying this TCR beta chain has more than one count but fewer than ten. This sample was taken from a study of T-cell memory formation after mild COVID-19. MiXCR, run by TCRdb on the 5' RACE reads, gives a single entry per CDR3 protein. In the table there are 130,000 to 150,000 distinct CDR3 sequences, roughly 6.2% of which are singletons. Germline-derived CDR1 and CDR2 are SGHRS and YFSETQ. The CDR3 has 14 residues. V lost 4 bases and J 2 bases, leaving 11 bases between the germline ends. The V gene is TRBV5-1, the J gene TRBJ2-3; no clear D gene. The sample consisted of PBMCs or a T cell subset sorted from them (not recorded which). The sequence was collected from an adult woman who had mild COVID-19 (a few samples of this study predate the infection). Cell type and time point are not known. In DNA form, the CDR3 reads TGCGCCAGCAGCAGTGCCCTTTCCACAGATACGCAGTATTTT. Its protein product is CASSSALSTDTQYF.